Each of the 14 T cell receptor beta chains below was sequenced from the same sample in a study of T cell repertoires in cytomegalovirus infection. Each CDR3 protein gets one entry after TCRdb re-called the reads with MiXCR. This table has about 530,000 distinct CDR3 sequences, 26% appearing once. Sequencing used PBMCs. These receptors came from a human donor in good health (CMV status not recorded). Some clones in this sample may be carry-over from other donors' samples.

This clonotype was seen a few times. V usage is TRBV12-3 or TRBV12-4 and J usage is TRBJ2-1, with 8 bases identical to TRBD2. This CDR3 is built from 17 residues. The J segment lost 0 bases and the V segment lost 1 base, leaving 5 bases of the junction unmatched. This CDR3 is CASSLELAVNSYNEQFF. CDR3 in DNA: TGTGCCAGCAGTTTAGAACTAGCGGTTAACTCCTACAATGAGCAGTTCTTC.

This clonotype has a handful of counts. The chain carries TRBV27 and TRBJ1-6, with unresolved D. This CDR3 has 14 residues. The V end lost 2 bases, the J end lost 7 bases, and 9 bases lay between the germline ends. CDR1 is MNHEY and CDR2 is SMNVEV in the germline V gene (reference sequence). The chain's CDR3 is CASSLRVPNSPLHF. Here the CDR3 DNA reads TGTGCCAGCAGTTTAAGGGTTCCGAATTCACCCCTCCACTTT.

This clonotype has a single count. The CDR3 DNA reads as TGTGCCAGCAAACTCGGACTAGCGGCCACAGATACGCAGTATTTT. Amino acid sequence: CASKLGLAATDTQYF. The V and J genes are TRBV2 and TRBJ2-3, with TRBD2 matching 10 bases. CDR3 length: 15 residues. Germline CDR1 and CDR2: SNHLY and FYNNEI. V shed 7 bases, J shed 2 bases, and the junction held 6 bases outside the gene matches.

This clonotype was picked up many times. J is TRBJ2-3 and V is TRBV7-8, with D perhaps being TRBD1 or TRBD2 (6 bases each). Germline CDR1 is SGHVS and CDR2 is FQNEAQ. The CDR3 extends over 16 amino acids. V lost 1 base and J 1 base, leaving 12 bases between the germline ends. The CDR3 nucleotides are TGTGCCAGCAGCTTAGACGGGGGCAGAGGCACAGATACGCAGTATTTT. This translates into CASSLDGGRGTDTQYF.

This clonotype was counted at least ten times. The CDR3 region is CASSLVGGVEAFF. In DNA form, the CDR3 reads TGTGCCAGCAGCTTAGTTGGGGGGGTTGAAGCTTTCTTT. The V gene is TRBV7-2, the J gene TRBJ1-1; D perhaps matches TRBD1 (5 bases). Trimming stripped 1 base from V and 7 bases from J, with 10 bases between. The CDR3 is 13 amino acids. The V gene's germline CDR1 is SGHTA and CDR2 FQGNSA.

The rearrangement joins TRBV7-2 to TRBJ2-3; 9 bases map to TRBD2. Germline V CDR1 and CDR2: SGHTA, FQGNSA. The CDR3 runs 15 residues. Losses at the gene ends were 5 bases for V and 6 bases for J; bases not matched to a gene: 9. The CDR3 region has the DNA TGTGCCAGCAGCGATGTAGCGGGAGCGTGGGATACGCAGTATTTT. Translating gives CASSDVAGAWDTQYF.

The V gene is TRBV19, the J gene TRBJ1-1; D is perhaps TRBD1 (6 bases). Trimming shortened V by 5 bases and J by 2 bases, and 12 bases separated the two germline ends. CDR3 length: 14 residues. Looked up from germline, CDR1 is LNHDA and CDR2 is SQIVND (reference sequence). DNA for the CDR3: TGTGCCAGTAGTGGGGGCCCAGGAAACACTGAAGCTTTCTTT. It yields the protein CASSGGPGNTEAFF. Looking up the rest from reference TRBV19 and TRBJ1-1 gives the full variable domain: DGGITQSPKYLFRKEGQNVTLSCEQNLNHDAMYWYRQDPGQGLRLIYYSQIVNDFQKGDIAEGYSVSREKKESFPLTVTSAQKNPTAFYLCASSGGPGNTEAFFGQGTRLTVV.

J is TRBJ2-1 and V is TRBV6-6; TRBD2 aligns across 9 bases. Germline trimming cut 7 bases from V and 9 bases from J; bases unmatched to any gene: 22. Germline CDR1 reads MNHNY; CDR2 reads SVGAGI (reference sequence). The CDR3 runs to 18 residues. The CDR3, as DNA: TGTGCCAGCACTCCTTCCAGGGGGGGACTAGCAGATTGGGCTGAGCAGTTCTTC. It yields the protein CASTPSRGGLADWAEQFF.

This clonotype appeared a few times. V gene TRBV7-9 combines with J gene TRBJ2-2; 8 nucleotides align to TRBD1. The CDR3 extends over 16 amino acids. The V and J ends lost 4 bases and 2 bases, in that order; junction bases with no gene match: 6. The germline gives CDR1 SEHNR, CDR2 FQNEAQ (reference sequence). The CDR3: CASSSSDRGNTGELFF. The CDR3 nucleotides read TGTGCCAGCAGCTCATCCGACAGGGGCAACACCGGGGAGCTGTTTTTT.

In its sample, this clonotype was seen a few times. The genes are TRBV7-9 and TRBJ2-7; D is unclear. This CDR3 region has 13 residues. Germline CDR1 and CDR2: SEHNR and FQNEAQ (reference sequence). Trimming left V 0 bases short and J 3 bases short, with 6 bases between. The CDR3, as DNA: TGTGCCAGCAGCTTAGCGAGCCACTACGAGCAGTACTTC. This gives the protein CASSLASHYEQYF. Full variable domain (rest looked up from reference TRBV7-9 and TRBJ2-7): DTGVSQNPRHKITKRGQNVTFRCDPISEHNRLYWYRQTLGQGPEFLTYFQNEAQLEKSRLLSDRFSAERPKGSFSTLEIQRTEQGDSAMYLCASSLASHYEQYFGPGTRLTVT.

This chain uses TRBV5-4 with TRBJ2-1; 15 positions match TRBD2. V shed 4 bases and J 7 bases; nucleotides not matched to a gene: 9. The CDR3 runs 17 residues. Germline CDR1 reads SGHNT; CDR2 reads YYREEE (reference sequence). The DNA of the CDR3 is TGTGCCAGCAGCATGGGGCCGGGACTAGCGGGAGGAAATGAGCAGTTCTTC. Its translation: CASSMGPGLAGGNEQFF.

The chain has TRBV29-1 and TRBJ2-1; 10 positions match TRBD2. V dropped 1 base and J dropped 4; count of bases not matched to a gene: 4. Germline CDR1 reads SQVTM; CDR2 reads ANQGSEA. The CDR3 has 15 amino acids. This CDR3 reads CSVEGLAGVYNEQFF. DNA of the CDR3: TGCAGCGTTGAAGGCCTAGCGGGAGTATACAATGAGCAGTTCTTC.

The V call is TRBV7-2, the J call TRBJ2-2; TRBD1 aligns across 9 bases. V gave up 8 bases and J gave up 6 bases; unmatched junction bases: 10. The germline V gene encodes CDR1 SGHTA and CDR2 FQGNSA. This CDR3 contains 15 residues. The CDR3 DNA follows: TGTGCCAGCGGCCGCGGGACAGGGATAGCCGGGGAGCTGTTTTTT. Protein: CASGRGTGIAGELFF.

The chain combines TRBV7-2 with TRBJ2-7; the match to TRBD2 covers 7 bases. The germline V gene has CDR1 SGHTA and CDR2 FQGNSA. There are 15 residues in the CDR3. The J segment lost 4 bases and the V segment lost 3 bases, leaving 9 bases of the junction unmatched. The CDR3 loop reads CASSFLWGGEYEQYF. CDR3 coding DNA: TGTGCCAGCAGCTTTCTCTGGGGAGGGGAATACGAGCAGTACTTC.